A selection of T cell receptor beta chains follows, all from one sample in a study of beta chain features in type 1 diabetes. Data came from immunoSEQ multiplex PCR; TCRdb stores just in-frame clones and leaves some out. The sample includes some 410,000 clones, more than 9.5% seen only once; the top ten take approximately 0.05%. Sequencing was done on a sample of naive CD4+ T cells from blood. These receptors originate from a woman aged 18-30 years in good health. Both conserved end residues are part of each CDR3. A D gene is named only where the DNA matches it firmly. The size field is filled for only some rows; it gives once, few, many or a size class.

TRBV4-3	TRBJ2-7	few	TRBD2	TGCGCCAGCAGCCAAGCGACTAGCGGGACCTACGAGCAGTACTTC	CASSQATSGTYEQYF
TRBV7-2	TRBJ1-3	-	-	TGTGCCAGCAGCTTGGACAGCTCTGGAAACACCATATATTTT	CASSLDSSGNTIYF
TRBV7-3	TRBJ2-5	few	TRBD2	TGTGCCAGCAGCTTCACTAGCGGAGGGTGGGAGACCCAGTACTTC	CASSFTSGGWETQYF
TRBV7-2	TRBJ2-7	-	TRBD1	TGTGCCAGCAGCTTGGGGACAGTAGAAGAGCAGTACTTC	CASSLGTVEEQYF
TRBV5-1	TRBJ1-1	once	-	TGCGCCAGCAGCGATCAGGGGCGAGCTGAAGCTTTCTTT	CASSDQGRAEAFF
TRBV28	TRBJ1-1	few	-	TGTGCCAGCAGTTTATTCGGGAAGACTGAAGCTTTCTTT	CASSLFGKTEAFF
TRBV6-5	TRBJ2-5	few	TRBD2	TGTGCCAGCAGTACAAGACTAGCGGAAGAGACCCAGTACTTC	CASSTRLAEETQYF
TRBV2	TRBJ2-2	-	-	TGTGCCAGCAAGGCATTTAACACCGGGGAGCTGTTTTTT	CASKAFNTGELFF
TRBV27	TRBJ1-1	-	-	TGTGCCAGCAGTTCAGGGTTCACTGAAGCTTTCTTT	CASSSGFTEAFF
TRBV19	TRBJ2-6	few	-	TGTGCCAGTAGTATTAAGTGGGGGGCCAACGTCCTGACTTTC	CASSIKWGANVLTF
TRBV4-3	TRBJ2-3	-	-	TGCGCCAGCAGCCAAGATTGGGGGCCCAGCACAGATACGCAGTATTTT	CASSQDWGPSTDTQYF
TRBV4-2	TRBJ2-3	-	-	TGTGCCAGCAGCCAAAACCGGGACAGCACAGATACGCAGTATTTT	CASSQNRDSTDTQYF
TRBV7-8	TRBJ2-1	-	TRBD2	TGTGCCAGCAAGAGCAGCGGGGTTAGCAATGAGCAGTTCTTC	CASKSSGVSNEQFF
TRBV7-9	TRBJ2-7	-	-	TGTGCCAGCAGCCCAAATTACCTAAGTCTTTACGAGCAGTACTTC	CASSPNYLSLYEQYF
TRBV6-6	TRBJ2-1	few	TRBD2	TGTGCCAGCAGAGAGGGACTAGCGGGTTACAATGAGCAGTTCTTC	CASREGLAGYNEQFF
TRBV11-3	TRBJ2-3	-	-	TGTGCCAGCAACCAGTACACAGATACGCAGTATTTT	CASNQYTDTQYF
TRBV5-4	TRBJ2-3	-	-	TGTGCCAGCAGCTTAGTTGGTACCACAGATACGCAGTATTTT	CASSLVGTTDTQYF
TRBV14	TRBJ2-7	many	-	TGTGCCAGCAGCCAAGATTGGTACGAGCAGTACTTC	CASSQDWYEQYF
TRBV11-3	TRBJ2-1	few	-	TGTGCCAGCAGCTTATTCCACGGGTGGGGCAATGAGCAGTTCTTC	CASSLFHGWGNEQFF
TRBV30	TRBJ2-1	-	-	TGTGCCTCCGGGACTCGCTACAATGAGCAGTTCTTC	CASGTRYNEQFF
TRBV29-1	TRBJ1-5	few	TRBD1	TGCAGCACCCGGGACAGAACTAATCAGCCCCAGCATTTT	CSTRDRTNQPQHF
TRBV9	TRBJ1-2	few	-	TGTGCCAGCAGCGCGCGCTCAGACAGCTTTCGCTATGGCTACACCTTC	CASSARSDSFRYGYTF
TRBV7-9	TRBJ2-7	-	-	TGTGCCAGCACCCCAACACAGGGCTACGAGCAGTACTTC	CASTPTQGYEQYF
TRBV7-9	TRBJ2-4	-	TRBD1	TGTGCCAGCACACCACAGGGGGCGAAAAACATTCAGTACTTC	CASTPQGAKNIQYF
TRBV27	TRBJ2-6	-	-	TGTGCCAGCAGCCTTCGCTCTGGGGCCAACGTCCTGACTTTC	CASSLRSGANVLTF
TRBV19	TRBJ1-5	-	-	TGTGCCAGTAGTCGGCGGGGGCAGCCCCAGCATTTT	CASSRRGQPQHF
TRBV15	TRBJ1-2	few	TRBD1	TGTGCCACCAGCGTCAGTCCGGGACAGAATGGCTACACCTTC	CATSVSPGQNGYTF
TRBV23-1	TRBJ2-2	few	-	TGCGCCAGCAGTCGTACAGGGTACACCGGGGAGCTGTTTTTT	CASSRTGYTGELFF
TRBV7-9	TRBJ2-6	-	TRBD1	TGTGCCAGCAGCTTAGGGACAGGGTCATTCTCTGGGGCCAACGTCCTGACTTTC	CASSLGTGSFSGANVLTF
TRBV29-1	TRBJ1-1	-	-	TGCAGCTCGACAGTTAGCGTGGGCACTGAAGCTTTCTTT	CSSTVSVGTEAFF
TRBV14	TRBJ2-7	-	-	TGTGCCAGCAGCAGGACGAGCGGGCACTCCTACGAGCAGTACTTC	CASSRTSGHSYEQYF
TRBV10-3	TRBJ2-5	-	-	TGTGCCATCAGTGAAGGTTACGGTCCGGGGACCCAGTACTTC	CAISEGYGPGTQYF
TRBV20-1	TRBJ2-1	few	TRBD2	TGCAGTGCCAAGGTCACGGGGGGGCAGTTCTTC	CSAKVTGGQFF
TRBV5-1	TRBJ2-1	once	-	TGCGCCAGCAGCTCGGACCCATCAGACAATGAGCAGTTCTTC	CASSSDPSDNEQFF
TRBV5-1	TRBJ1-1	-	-	TGCGCCAGCAAAATCGACGGGCTGAACACTGAAGCTTTCTTT	CASKIDGLNTEAFF
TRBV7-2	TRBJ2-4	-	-	TGTGCCAGCAGCCTACGAGGACTAAACATTCAGTACTTC	CASSLRGLNIQYF
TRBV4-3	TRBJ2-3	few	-	TGCGCCAGCAGCCAAGTGTCGGGGGATGGTACGCAGTATTTT	CASSQVSGDGTQYF
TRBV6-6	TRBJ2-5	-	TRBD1	TGTGCCAGCAGTTACGGGACAGGGGTCAGAGAGACCCAGTACTTC	CASSYGTGVRETQYF
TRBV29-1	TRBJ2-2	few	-	TGCAGCGTTGAAAGCAGGGGAGGGACCGGGGAGCTGGTTTTT	CSVESRGGTGELVF
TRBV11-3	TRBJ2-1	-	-	TGTGCCAGCAGCTTAGGGACAGCCTACAATGAGCAGTTCTTC	CASSLGTAYNEQFF
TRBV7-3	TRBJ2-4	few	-	TGTGCCACTACGATACAGGGCTCGATAGCCAAAAACATTCAGTACTTC	CATTIQGSIAKNIQYF
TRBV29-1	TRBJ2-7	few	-	TGCAGCGTTGTAGGACAGTGGTCCTACGAGCAGTACTTC	CSVVGQWSYEQYF
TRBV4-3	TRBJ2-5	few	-	TGCGCCAGCAGCCCGCCATCAAGGGGGAAGGGAGAGACCCAGTACTTC	CASSPPSRGKGETQYF
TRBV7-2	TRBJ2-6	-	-	TGTGCCAGCAGCCAAGATGATCGGGGGGCCAACGTCCTGACTTTC	CASSQDDRGANVLTF
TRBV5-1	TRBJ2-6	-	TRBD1	TGCGCCAGCAGCTCCCCCGACAGGGCTAAAAACTCTGGGGCCAACGTCCTGACTTTC	CASSSPDRAKNSGANVLTF
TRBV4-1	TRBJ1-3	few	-	TGCGCCAGCAGCCAAGATTGGCACCTCTCTGGAAACACCATATATTTT	CASSQDWHLSGNTIYF
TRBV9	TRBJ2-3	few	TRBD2	TGTGCCAGCAGCCCTCCCCCTGGCCGGGGGGGGTCAGATACGCAGTATTTT	CASSPPPGRGGSDTQYF
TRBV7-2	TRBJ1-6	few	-	TGTGCCAGCAGCTTAGGACCGGGCTCCCTTTTTAATCACTTT	CASSLGPGSLFNHF
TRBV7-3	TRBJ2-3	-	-	TGTGCCAGCAGCTATCACCCTAGCACAGATACGCAGTATTTT	CASSYHPSTDTQYF
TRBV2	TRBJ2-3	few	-	TGTGCCAGCACGCCGCGGAGCGGTTACACAGATACGCAGTATTTT	CASTPRSGYTDTQYF
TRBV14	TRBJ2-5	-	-	TGTGCCAGCAGCCAAGACGGTGGGGTTTGGAGTGAAGAGACCCAGTACTTC	CASSQDGGVWSEETQYF
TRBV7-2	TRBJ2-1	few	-	TGTGCCAGCAGCTTATTTCGGGGCAATGAGCAGTTCTTC	CASSLFRGNEQFF